The clone carrying this TCR beta chain was seen a handful of times. Its antigen is not identified. This CDR3 contains 17 residues. Trimming removed 3 bases from V and 0 bases from J; junction bases left unmatched: 4. Germline CDR1 MNHEY, CDR2 SMNVEV (reference sequence). This sample is part of a study of T cells in Graves' hyperthyroidism and ophthalmopathy. The CDR3 regions of TCR beta were amplified from RNA transcripts. Primed by the HTBI set, a first-round RT-PCR was run on the TCR CDR3. TCRdb processed the multiplex PCR reads anew with MiXCR; each CDR3 protein has one entry. Among 300,000 to 500,000 distinct CDR3 sequences listed, about 14% were seen once. Broader study findings: A 13 V-J signature model discriminated ophthalmopathy versus stable hyperthyroidism.

Enrolled ophthalmopathy patients presented with a Clinical Activity Score of at least 3, a NOSPECS grade of at least 4, and disease duration under 3 months. PBMCs were derived from around 10 ml fresh peripheral blood. This rearrangement joins TRBV27 to TRBJ2-1; 11 nucleotides match TRBD1. Sequences were obtained from blood. This clonotype originated in a man aged 50 to 60 with Graves' ophthalmopathy. The CDR3 protein is CASSFRTGGVSYNEQFF. The CDR3 DNA sequence: TGTGCCAGCAGTTTTAGGACAGGGGGCGTCTCCTACAATGAGCAGTTCTTC.